The sequence of this T cell receptor beta chain was determined in a study of blood T cell repertoires in COVID-19 (dated by TCRdb to between 2020 and 2021). For the study in its entirety: The collaborator samples originated in the United States, Italy and Spain and spanned the acute and convalescent phases of COVID-19. The material from the prospective study consisted of cDNA or gDNA derived from T cells, B-cell-depleted T cells, or PBMCs. Subjects who had been exposed to COVID-19, were actively infected with it, or had recovered from it provided the deeply sampled blood TCRbeta repertoires that made up the dataset. The repertoires were made available in a free public database intended to serve as a resource for research on the immune response to SARS-CoV-2. Samples were obtained from the ongoing ImmuneRACE study (first 160 participants) and from some 1,300 subjects provided by 6 global collaborators. The sample metadata nearly always contained a de-identified subject ID, COVID-19 status, age in years and sex. Where available, HLA class I and class II types were taken from metadata supplied by the sample provider and were not determined by assay-based typing.

The immunoSEQ Assay, a bias-controlled multiplex PCR, was used to amplify TCRbeta CDR3 regions from genomic DNA. Under the source paper's analysis protocol: The number of nucleated cells in each sample was estimated from the amplification of reference gene primers within the assay. To quantify the absolute abundance of each unique TCRbeta CDR3 rearrangement, sequence reads were collapsed and filtered. For each sample, productive Simpson clonality was calculated as the square root of Simpson's diversity index over productive rearrangements. TCRdb's version of the immuneACCESS table is confined to in-frame rearrangements and falls short of the full clone set. An unresolved V gene accounts for under half of the shortfall where checked; the remainder is of unknown origin. The V and J calls and clone size come from that table; D and trimming were worked out from the DNA. Recorded for this sample are about 240,000 clones; roughly four fifths of them occurred a single time. 4% of the sample is taken by the ten largest.

With regard to this clone: Its antigen specificity is not known. No per-base quality is available; no much larger clone lies one base away.

The research as a whole found: The amount of clinical and demographic metadata varied by source and participant and was provided uncurated.

The CDR3 measures 15 amino acids from cysteine to phenylalanine. Only CDR3 DNA is held: 45 bases, read in frame from base 1. The germline V gene (reference sequence) gives CDR1 as LNHDA and CDR2 as SQIVND. The junction shows trimming of 6 bases on V and 6 bases on J, and the gene matches do not reach 7 bases of it. Each collaborating institution followed its own protocols to collect whole blood in K2EDTA tubes. Collaborator samples were shipped for TCRbeta analysis as frozen whole blood, isolated PBMCs, or DNA extracted from either sample type. The specimen sequenced was peripheral blood. The chain couples TRBV19 to TRBJ2-2; the central 10 bases match TRBD2. This TCR came from a man aged 45 to 65 with acute or convalescent COVID-19. The nucleotides read TGTGCCAGTAGGCTAGCGGGAGCGGGGCCCGGGGAGCTGTTTTTT. Its product reads: CASRLAGAGPGELFF.